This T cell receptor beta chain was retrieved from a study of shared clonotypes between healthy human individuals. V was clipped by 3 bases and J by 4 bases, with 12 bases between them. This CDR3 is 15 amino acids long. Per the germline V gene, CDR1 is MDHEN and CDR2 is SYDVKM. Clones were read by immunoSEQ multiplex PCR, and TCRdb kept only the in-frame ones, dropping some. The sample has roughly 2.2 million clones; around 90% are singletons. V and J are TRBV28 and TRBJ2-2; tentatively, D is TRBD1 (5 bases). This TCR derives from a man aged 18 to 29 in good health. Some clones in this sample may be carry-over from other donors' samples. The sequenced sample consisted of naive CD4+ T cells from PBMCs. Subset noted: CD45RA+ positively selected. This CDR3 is CASSFGRVSTGELFF. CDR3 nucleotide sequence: TGTGCCAGCAGTTTCGGCAGGGTGAGCACCGGGGAGCTGTTTTTT. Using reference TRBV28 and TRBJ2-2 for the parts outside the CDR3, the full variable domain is DVKVTQSSRYLVKRTGEKVFLECVQDMDHENMFWYRQDPGLGLRLIYFSYDVKMKEKGDIPEGYSVSREKKERFSLILESASTNQTSMYLCASSFGRVSTGELFFGEGSRLTVL.